A selection of T cell receptor beta chains follows, all from one sample in a study of OX40 agonist ivuxolimab in advanced cancers. Sequenced by immunoSEQ multiplex PCR; TCRdb stores in-frame clones only, minus some. The table records roughly 59,000 clones, around 85% of them present only once. The input for sequencing was CD4+ or CD8+ T cells sorted from blood, taken in a trial of the OX40 agonist ivuxolimab. Source of these receptors: an adult with an advanced solid tumor such as melanoma, head and neck, liver or kidney cancer. Each CDR3 is given with its conserved first and last residue. The D gene is left open where the match is weak. Size is stated for part of the rows, as once, few or many counts, or as a class when the clone is expanded.

len,d_gene,abundance,j_gene,v_gene,CDR3aa,CDR3nt
15,-,-,TRBJ1-1,TRBV4-3,CASSQVGAPRLEAFF,TGCGCCAGCAGCCAAGTAGGGGCACCCCGGCTTGAAGCTTTCTTT
14,TRBD1,-,TRBJ2-1,TRBV5-1,CASSLRQGGDEQFF,TGCGCCAGCAGCTTGAGACAGGGTGGTGATGAGCAGTTCTTC
16,TRBD1,-,TRBJ1-2,TRBV30,CAWGGSGTGANYGYTF,TGTGCCTGGGGAGGTAGCGGGACAGGAGCTAACTATGGCTACACCTTC
14,-,-,TRBJ1-4,TRBV5-1,CASSMDSSFEKLFF,TGCGCCAGCAGCATGGACAGCTCATTCGAAAAACTGTTTTTT
18,-,-,TRBJ1-3,TRBV7-2,CASSLGVPALISGNTIYF,TGTGCCAGCAGCTTAGGGGTCCCAGCTCTGATCTCTGGAAACACCATATATTTT
14,-,few,TRBJ2-1,TRBV15,CATSSPWGRNEQFF,TGTGCCACCAGCAGCCCTTGGGGGCGCAATGAGCAGTTCTTC
16,TRBD1,-,TRBJ1-2,TRBV6-1,CASSESRDRVWYGYTF,TGTGCCAGCAGTGAAAGCAGGGACAGAGTGTGGTATGGCTACACCTTC
14,-,once,TRBJ2-7,TRBV7-9,CASSLSSGTYEQYF,TGTGCCAGCAGCTTGTCTTCGGGCACCTACGAGCAGTACTTC
12,-,-,TRBJ2-1,TRBV5-1,CASSFRDNEQFF,TGCGCCAGCAGCTTCAGGGACAATGAGCAGTTCTTC
15,-,-,TRBJ2-7,TRBV6-1,CASSEGGRQGAEQYF,TGTGCCAGCTCCGAAGGTGGGAGACAAGGGGCCGAGCAGTACTTC
15,-,-,TRBJ2-2,TRBV5-4,CASSPGVANTGELFF,TGTGCCAGCAGCCCAGGGGTCGCGAACACCGGGGAGCTGTTTTTT
15,TRBD2,few,TRBJ2-1,TRBV6-5,CASSSPSSGSNEQFF,TGTGCCAGCAGTTCCCCGTCTAGCGGGTCTAATGAGCAGTTCTTC
13,-,-,TRBJ1-5,TRBV6-5,CASSYSVAQPQHF,TGTGCCAGCAGTTACTCAGTGGCTCAGCCCCAGCATTTT
15,-,-,TRBJ1-2,TRBV5-1,CASSLVSSHTPRYTF,TGCGCCAGCAGCTTGGTTTCCAGTCATACCCCTCGCTACACCTTC
14,-,-,TRBJ1-2,TRBV19,CASTQGMEFYGYTF,TGTGCCAGTACACAGGGTATGGAGTTCTATGGCTACACCTTC
14,TRBD1,-,TRBJ1-1,TRBV5-6,CASSLGQGNSGAFF,TGTGCCAGCAGCTTGGGACAGGGGAATTCTGGGGCTTTCTTT
14,-,-,TRBJ1-1,TRBV27,CASSFSPGITEAFF,TGTGCCAGCAGTTTCTCCCCGGGGATCACTGAAGCTTTCTTT
14,TRBD1,-,TRBJ2-7,TRBV5-1,CASRKQGATYEQYF,TGCGCCAGCAGGAAACAGGGGGCGACCTACGAGCAGTACTTC
15,-,-,TRBJ2-2,TRBV7-8,CASTARRGDTGELFF,TGTGCCAGCACCGCCCGCAGGGGAGACACCGGGGAGCTGTTTTTT
14,TRBD1,few,TRBJ1-1,TRBV11-2,CASSPGQGVREAFF,TGTGCCAGCAGCCCGGGACAGGGCGTTCGTGAGGCTTTCTTT
16,-,-,TRBJ2-3,TRBV7-2,CASSPRQGGSTDTQYF,TGTGCCAGCAGCCCCCGCCAGGGGGGGAGCACAGATACGCAGTATTTT
14,-,-,TRBJ1-2,TRBV15,CATSRDRTGSGYTF,TGTGCCACCAGCAGAGATCGTACAGGGAGTGGCTACACCTTC
14,-,-,TRBJ1-1,TRBV2,CASSVRGSNTEAFF,TGTGCCAGCAGTGTACGGGGGTCGAACACTGAAGCTTTCTTT
14,-,-,TRBJ2-7,TRBV23-1,CASSLTRGSYEQYF,TGCGCCAGCAGTCTCACTCGGGGATCCTACGAGCAGTACTTC
12,-,once,TRBJ1-3,TRBV29-1,CSATPGGNTIYF,TGCAGCGCGACTCCGGGAGGAAACACCATATATTTT
15,TRBD2,-,TRBJ2-3,TRBV9,CASSVGLAGTDTQYF,TGTGCCAGCAGCGTAGGACTAGCAGGGACAGATACGCAGTATTTT